The 5 T cell receptor beta chains below come from one sample, sequenced in a study of blood T cells in healthy people across ages. Primers used in a second PCR of roughly 6 to 11 cycles were a sample-barcoded 5' primer and a J-beta primer mix. MiXCR, run by TCRdb on the 5' RACE reads, gives a single entry per CDR3 protein. The repertoire has around 800,000 distinct CDR3 sequences, 20% to 30% of them found once; the top ten carry over 2.5%. These data also featured in a second study, about T cells of mothers and their children.

The sequencing input was blood. The receptors shown here come from a boy younger than 18 in good health.

The chain combines TRBV3-1 with TRBJ2-3, with 7 bases aligning to TRBD2. J lost 4 bases, V lost 11 bases, and 9 bases had no gene match. CDR1 and CDR2 from the germline V gene are LGHDT and YNNKEL (reference sequence). This CDR3 spans 13 amino acids. The CDR3 sequence: CAVRRGRADTQYF. Written as DNA, the CDR3 is TGTGCCGTTCGGCGGGGGAGAGCAGATACGCAGTATTTT.

The chain has TRBV6-2 or TRBV6-3 and TRBJ2-5; 7 bases are a match to TRBD2. The CDR3 is 15 residues long. V shed 5 bases, J shed 2 bases, and the junction held 8 bases outside the gene matches. CDR1 and CDR2 (germline): MNHEY, SVGEGT. The CDR3: CASSPPGLRQETQYF. CDR3 bases: TGTGCCAGCAGTCCACCGGGACTAAGACAAGAGACCCAGTACTTC.

The chain recombines TRBV28 with TRBJ2-5, with D perhaps matching TRBD1 (5 bases). The V end was cut by 7 bases, the J end by 1 base, with 13 bases between. Germline CDR1 reads MDHEN; CDR2 reads SYDVKM. The CDR3 extends over 14 amino acids. The CDR3 region is CASNQGSIQETQYF. DNA of the CDR3: TGTGCCAGCAACCAGGGAAGCATCCAAGAGACCCAGTACTTC.

The chain joins TRBV7-9 to TRBJ2-6; D may be TRBD1 or TRBD2 (5 bases each). Germline-derived CDR1 and CDR2 are SEHNR and FQNEAQ (reference sequence). The CDR3 has 16 residues. V lost 4 bases and J 1 base, leaving 11 bases between the germline ends. The CDR3 DNA follows: TGTGCCAGCAGCTCTGGGACGGCATCTGGGGCCAACGTCCTGACTTTC. Its translation: CASSSGTASGANVLTF. The full variable domain, its missing parts supplied by reference TRBV7-9 and TRBJ2-6, is DTGVSQNPRHKITKRGQNVTFRCDPISEHNRLYWYRQTLGQGPEFLTYFQNEAQLEKSRLLSDRFSAERPKGSFSTLEIQRTEQGDSAMYLCASSSGTASGANVLTFGAGSRLTVL.

The J gene is TRBJ2-2, the V gene TRBV12-3 or TRBV12-4, with D unresolved. The CDR3 has 13 amino acids. V lost 6 bases and J 5 bases, leaving 10 bases between the germline ends. This CDR3 reads CASRFTGTGELFF. In nucleotides, the CDR3 is TGTGCCAGCAGATTCACTGGTACCGGGGAGCTGTTTTTT.